This T cell receptor beta chain was sequenced in a study of T cell repertoires in cytomegalovirus infection. There are many counts of this clonotype. TCRdb re-derived calls from the reads in MiXCR, one entry per CDR3 protein. The sample has roughly 500,000 distinct CDR3 sequences, approximately 10% seen once. The CDR3 length is 14 residues. Germline V gives CDR1 LNHNV, CDR2 YYDKDF (reference sequence). With 5 bases clipped from V and 7 bases from J, the junction kept 5 bases outside the gene matches. V gene TRBV15 combines with J gene TRBJ2-1; 10 bases agree with TRBD1. Sequencing was done on a sample of PBMCs. The clonotype was recovered from a human donor in good health (CMV status not recorded). Some clones in this sample may be carry-over from other donors' samples. CDR3 sequence (DNA): TGTGCCACCAGCGACGGGACAGGGGTGAATGAGCAGTTCTTC. Translation: CATSDGTGVNEQFF.